These T cell receptor beta chains were read from a single sample in a study of CD8 T cells in Susac syndrome. TCRdb redid the calling of the immunoSEQ multiplex PCR reads with MiXCR, one entry per CDR3 protein. The sample has roughly 250,000 distinct CDR3 sequences, 90% to 97% seen once. Sequencing used CD4+ T cells from PBMCs. The receptors were sampled from a human donor with Susac syndrome. CDR3s include the opening cysteine and the closing phenylalanine or tryptophan. A D gene is named only where the DNA matches it firmly.

CDR3 length | J gene | V gene | D gene | CDR3 protein | CDR3 DNA
14 | TRBJ1-2 | TRBV19 | NA | CASTSRVFNYGYTF | TGTGCCAGTACCTCTCGGGTGTTTAACTATGGCTACACCTTC
12 | TRBJ1-2 | TRBV5-1 | NA | CASSRTSYGYTF | TGCGCCAGCAGCCGGACCTCTTATGGCTACACCTTC
15 | TRBJ2-1 | TRBV5-1 | TRBD1 | CASSGDRAAINEQFF | TGCGCCAGCAGCGGGGACAGGGCCGCAATCAATGAGCAGTTCTTC
23 | TRBJ2-7 | TRBV9 | TRBD1 | CASSVDLPRWDRAGHTACYEQYF | TGTGCCAGCAGCGTAGACCTCCCAAGGTGGGACAGGGCGGGACACACGGCCTGCTACGAGCAGTACTTC
13 | TRBJ2-7 | TRBV7-9 | NA | CASSSGTVYEQYF | TGTGCCAGCAGCTCCGGGACCGTCTACGAGCAGTACTTC
14 | TRBJ2-7 | TRBV6-5 | TRBD1 | CASLVTGVFYEQYF | TGTGCCAGCCTGGTGACAGGGGTCTTTTACGAGCAGTACTTC
11 | TRBJ2-1 | TRBV5-1 | NA | CASSLESEQFF | TGCGCCAGCAGCTTGGAGAGCGAGCAGTTCTTC
13 | TRBJ1-2 | TRBV30 | TRBD1 | CAWAGTGHYGYTF | TGTGCCTGGGCCGGGACAGGACATTATGGCTACACCTTC
16 | TRBJ2-5 | TRBV11-3 | TRBD2 | CASSLYAGGSRETQYF | TGTGCCAGCAGCTTATATGCGGGAGGGTCCAGGGAGACCCAGTACTTC
12 | TRBJ2-1 | TRBV4-1 | NA | CASSPGGREQFF | TGCGCCAGCAGCCCAGGCGGCCGAGAGCAGTTCTTC
14 | TRBJ1-2 | TRBV24-1 | NA | CATSDGDRYYGYTF | TGTGCCACCAGTGATGGGGACCGATACTATGGCTACACCTTC
15 | TRBJ2-3 | TRBV29-1 | TRBD1 | CSVPLDRGSTDTQYF | TGCAGCGTCCCATTGGACAGGGGCAGCACAGATACGCAGTATTTT
15 | TRBJ1-2 | TRBV3-1 | NA | CASSFPKTANYGYTF | TGTGCCAGCAGTTTCCCGAAGACAGCTAACTATGGCTACACCTTC